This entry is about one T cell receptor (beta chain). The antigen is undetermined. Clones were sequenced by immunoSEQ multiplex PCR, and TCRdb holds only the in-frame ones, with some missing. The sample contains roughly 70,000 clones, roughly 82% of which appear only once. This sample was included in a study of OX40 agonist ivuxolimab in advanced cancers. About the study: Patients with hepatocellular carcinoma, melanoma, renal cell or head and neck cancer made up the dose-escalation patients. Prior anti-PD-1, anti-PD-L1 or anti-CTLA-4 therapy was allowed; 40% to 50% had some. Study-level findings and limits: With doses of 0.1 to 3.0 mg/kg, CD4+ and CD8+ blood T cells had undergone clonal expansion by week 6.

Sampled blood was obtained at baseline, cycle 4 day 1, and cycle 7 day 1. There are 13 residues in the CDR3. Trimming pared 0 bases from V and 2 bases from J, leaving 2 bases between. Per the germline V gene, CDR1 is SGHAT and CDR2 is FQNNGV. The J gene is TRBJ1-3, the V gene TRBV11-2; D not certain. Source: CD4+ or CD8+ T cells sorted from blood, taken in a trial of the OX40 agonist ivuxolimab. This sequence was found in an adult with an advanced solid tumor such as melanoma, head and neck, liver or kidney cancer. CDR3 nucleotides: TGTGCCAGCAGCTTAGAGCCTGGAAACACCATATATTTT. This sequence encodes CASSLEPGNTIYF.